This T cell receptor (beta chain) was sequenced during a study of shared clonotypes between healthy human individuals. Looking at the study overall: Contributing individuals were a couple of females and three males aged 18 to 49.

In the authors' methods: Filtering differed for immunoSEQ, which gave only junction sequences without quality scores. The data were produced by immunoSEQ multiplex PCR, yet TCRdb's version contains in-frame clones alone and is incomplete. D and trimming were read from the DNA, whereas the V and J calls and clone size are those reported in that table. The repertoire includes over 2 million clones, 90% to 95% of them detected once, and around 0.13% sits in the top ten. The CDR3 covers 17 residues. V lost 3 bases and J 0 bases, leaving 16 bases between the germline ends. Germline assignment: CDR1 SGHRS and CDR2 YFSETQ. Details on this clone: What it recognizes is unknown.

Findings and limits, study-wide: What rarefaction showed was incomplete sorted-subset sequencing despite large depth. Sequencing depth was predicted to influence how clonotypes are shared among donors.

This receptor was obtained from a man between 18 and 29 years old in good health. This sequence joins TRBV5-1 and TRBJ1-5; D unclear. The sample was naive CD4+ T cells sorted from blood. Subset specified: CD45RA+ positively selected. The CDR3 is CASSSSPGDNSNQPQHF. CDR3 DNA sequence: TGCGCCAGCAGCTCATCTCCGGGAGATAATAGCAATCAGCCCCAGCATTTT.